This T cell receptor beta chain was observed in a study of human T cells and chemical hapten exposure. About this clonotype itself: The antigen is undetermined.

TCRdb re-called the RACE reads with MiXCR, one entry per CDR3 protein. The profile shows around 300,000 distinct CDR3 sequences, approximately 5% of them singletons. The time point here: pre-sensitization, week 0. This sample's treatment: therapeutic diphenylcyclopropenone sensitization with weekly scalp DPC. Germline values: CDR1 MNHNS, CDR2 SASEGT. Trimming left V 10 bases short and J 5 bases short, with 11 bases between. The CDR3 covers 11 residues. Study conclusions and caveats: Against controls, expanded TCRs gave rise to significantly more large CDR3 similarity clusters. Healthy people's immune response may differ from that of the donors, who had alopecia.

The source was whole blood, collected in connection with sensitization to the hapten diphenylcyclopropenone (DPC). The origin of this receptor is a young woman with alopecia areata. Some clones in this sample may be carry-over from other donors' samples. This chain connects TRBV6-1 to TRBJ2-5, with a possible D match to TRBD2 (5 bases). DNA for the CDR3: TGTGCCACGGGGTTGGGGGAGACCCAGTACTTC. It translates to CATGLGETQYF.